This is a list of T cell receptor beta chains from one sample in a study of blood T cell repertoires in COVID-19. Sequencing used immunoSEQ multiplex PCR; TCRdb keeps in-frame clones, though not all of them. The repertoire holds 150,000 to 200,000 clones, with roughly 84% as singletons. Specimen: PBMCs or T cells enriched from blood (not recorded which). The receptors shown here come from a human donor with acute COVID-19. The donor label of this sample is uncertain. Both conserved end residues are part of each CDR3.

v_gene	j_gene	CDR3aa
TRBV5-1	TRBJ2-5	CASSSPRGETQYF
TRBV7-2	TRBJ1-3	CASSFGRDSGNTIYF
TRBV11-2	TRBJ2-3	CASSLAVTSGSTDTQYF
TRBV11-2	TRBJ2-7	CASSFGGEYEQYF
TRBV10-2	TRBJ2-2	CASRTQGSGELFF
TRBV12-3/TRBV12-4	TRBJ2-7	CASSLGRTEQYF
TRBV21-1	TRBJ2-7	CASSKETQLSYEQYF
TRBV19	TRBJ1-2	CASSGWARERLDYGYTF
TRBV5-1	TRBJ1-5	CASSFRQGDQPQHF
TRBV9	TRBJ2-1	CASTGLAGGMGEQFF
TRBV9	TRBJ2-5	CASSVGLAGGHLRQETQYF
TRBV7-9	TRBJ1-2	CASSDLGEGGYTF
TRBV3-1/TRBV3-2	TRBJ2-3	CASSQGDLLTDTQYF
TRBV9	TRBJ2-3	CASSVAGGVSNTQYF
TRBV2	TRBJ1-1	CASSVRGREAFF
TRBV18	TRBJ2-3	CASSETSGWTDTQYF
TRBV6-5	TRBJ2-3	CASSYSGDRGDTQYF
TRBV7-2	TRBJ2-2	CASSKGQGQTGELFF
TRBV3-1/TRBV3-2	TRBJ1-2	CASSQVFGYGYTF
TRBV14	TRBJ1-1	CASSQGTDSTEAFF
TRBV5-4	TRBJ1-1	CASSLVRQLNTEAFF
TRBV9	TRBJ2-3	CASSVRTGGDTQYF